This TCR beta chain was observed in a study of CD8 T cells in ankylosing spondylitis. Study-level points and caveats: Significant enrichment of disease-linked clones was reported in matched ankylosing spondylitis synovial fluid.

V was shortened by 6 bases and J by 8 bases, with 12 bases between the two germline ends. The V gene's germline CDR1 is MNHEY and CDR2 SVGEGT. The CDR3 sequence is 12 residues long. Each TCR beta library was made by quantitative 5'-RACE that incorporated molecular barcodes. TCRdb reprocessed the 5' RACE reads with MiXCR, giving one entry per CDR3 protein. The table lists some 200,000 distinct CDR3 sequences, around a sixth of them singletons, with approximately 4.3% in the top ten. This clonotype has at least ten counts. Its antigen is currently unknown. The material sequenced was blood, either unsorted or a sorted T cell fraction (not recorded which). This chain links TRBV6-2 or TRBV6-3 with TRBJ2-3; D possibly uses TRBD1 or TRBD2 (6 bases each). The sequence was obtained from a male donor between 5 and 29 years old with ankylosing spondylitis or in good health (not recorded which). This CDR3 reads CASREQGGTQYF. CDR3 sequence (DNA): TGTGCCAGCAGGGAACAGGGAGGTACGCAGTATTTT.